Listed here are 30 T cell receptor beta chains from one sample, sequenced in a study of neurological immune-mediated disorders (dated by TCRdb to between 2019 and 2020). Library method: 5' RACE. Sequencing took place on an Illumina HiSeq 2500. TCRdb reran the public reads through fastp at Q25 and MiXCR, keeping productive beta chains. Entries that share a CDR3 protein sequence are merged under the most common genes and DNA. The sample table shows over 45,000 distinct CDR3 sequences, and approximately 3% are seen once. Over 13% of the sample comes from the top ten. Sequenced material: PBMCs. The receptors were sampled from a woman between 50 and 59 years old with multiple sclerosis.

In its sample, this clonotype was seen many times. The chain carries TRBV5-5 and TRBJ1-4, with D possibly being TRBD1 (5 bases). The V gene lost 0 bases and the J gene lost 7 bases, with 10 bases spanning the gap. CDR1 and CDR2 from the germline V gene are SGHKS and YYEKEE (reference sequence). The CDR3 has 14 residues. This CDR3 is CASSLVREGEKLFF. In nucleotides, the CDR3 is TGTGCCAGCAGCTTGGTCAGGGAGGGTGAAAAACTGTTTTTT.

This clonotype was seen ten or more times. The genes are TRBV2 and TRBJ2-1; 12 nucleotides match TRBD2. CDR3 length equals 19 residues. V was clipped by 7 bases and J by 2 bases; unmatched bases: 15. CDR1 and CDR2 from the germline V gene are SNHLY and FYNNEI. CDR3 loop: CASNPIGLAGGLPYNEQFF. The CDR3 nucleotides are TGTGCCAGCAATCCGATCGGGCTAGCGGGGGGGCTGCCCTACAATGAGCAGTTCTTC.

A note on this clonotype: Likely a read error: the CDR3 ends without its conserved phenylalanine or tryptophan. The chain joins TRBV6-5 to TRBJ2-7; 11 bases align to TRBD2. CDR1 and CDR2 from the germline V gene are MNHEY and SVGAGI. V gave up 6 bases and J gave up 4 bases; unmatched junction bases: 2. This CDR3 region has 13 residues. As DNA, the CDR3 is TGTGCCAGCAGGCTAGCGGGAGGATACGAGCAGTACAAC. This gives the protein CASRLAGGYEQYN.

This clonotype appeared many times. The chain links TRBV9 to TRBJ1-3, with a tentative D call TRBD1 (5 bases). Germline assignment: CDR1 SGDLS and CDR2 YYNGEE. This CDR3 comprises 15 residues. V lost 3 bases to trimming and J lost 5 bases, with 15 bases between them. CDR3 bases: TGTGCCAGCAGCGGGGAGGGGTCACACCGAAACACCATATATTTT. Translating gives CASSGEGSHRNTIYF.

The table lists this clonotype with many counts. The genes are TRBV20-1 and TRBJ2-3; no definite D call. The germline V gene encodes CDR1 DFQATT and CDR2 SNEGSKA (reference sequence). The CDR3 contains 15 residues. Trimming shortened V by 3 bases and J by 2 bases, and 15 bases separated the two germline ends. The CDR3 DNA sequence: TGCAGTGCTAGGGATTCCGTGTTCGTCACAGATACGCAGTATTTT. Protein sequence: CSARDSVFVTDTQYF.

This clonotype was seen at least ten times. V gene TRBV7-3 combines with J gene TRBJ2-2; no clear D. Germline CDR1 is SGHTA and CDR2 is FQGTGA. Deletions cut 2 bases from V and 3 bases from J, with 7 bases between. The CDR3 spans 14 residues. The CDR3 reads CASSLSGYTGELFF. In DNA, the CDR3 is TGTGCCAGCAGCTTATCAGGTTACACCGGGGAGCTGTTTTTT.

The table lists this clonotype with many counts. DNA of the CDR3: TGCAGTGCTCCTCGGTCGGGCCGAGGCACTGAAGCTTTCTTT. This translates into CSAPRSGRGTEAFF. The chain is built from TRBV20-1 and TRBJ1-1; no reliable D call. V was trimmed by 5 bases and J by 4 bases, leaving 17 bases between them. In germline, CDR1 is DFQATT, CDR2 SNEGSKA (reference sequence). The length of the CDR3 is 14 residues.

This clonotype was seen at least ten times. V gene TRBV7-2 combines with J gene TRBJ2-1; unclear D gene. Germline values: CDR1 SGHTA, CDR2 FQGNSA. The CDR3 length is 16 residues. The ends were cut back, 4 bases at V and 0 bases at J, with 13 bases in the middle. CDR3 sequence reads: CASSSRTLSSYNEQFF. For the CDR3, the DNA is TGTGCCAGCAGCTCCAGGACCCTGAGCTCCTACAATGAGCAGTTCTTC.

In its sample, this clonotype was seen many times. The chain links TRBV20-1 to TRBJ2-3; 8 bases agree with TRBD1. J gave up 2 bases and V 1 base, and 11 bases lay outside the gene matches. CDR1 DFQATT and CDR2 SNEGSKA come from the germline V gene (reference sequence). The CDR3 extends over 17 amino acids. CDR3 loop: CSARGPLQGAYTDTQYF. The CDR3 coding sequence is TGCAGTGCTAGAGGTCCGCTGCAGGGGGCGTACACAGATACGCAGTATTTT.

This clonotype was counted at least ten times. The CDR3 coding sequence is TGCGCCAGCAGCACGAGGACGGGTAGCACAGATACGCAGTATTTT. Translation gives CASSTRTGSTDTQYF. This sequence joins TRBV5-1 and TRBJ2-3; the D is unclear. V lost 4 bases and J lost 0, with 12 bases in between. Germline CDR1 and CDR2: SGHRS and YFSETQ. The CDR3 is 15 amino acids. The variable domain in full, with the rest retrieved from reference TRBV5-1 and TRBJ2-3, is KAGVTQTPRYLIKTRGQQVTLSCSPISGHRSVSWYQQTPGQGLQFLFEYFSETQRNKGNFPGRFSGRQFSNSRSEMNVSTLELGDSALYLCASSTRTGSTDTQYFGPGTRLTVL.

This clonotype was counted many times. The V gene is TRBV5-6, the J gene TRBJ2-7, with D perhaps TRBD1 or TRBD2 (5 bases each). Trimming removed 4 bases at V and 0 bases at J, with 11 bases between. CDR1 is SGHDT and CDR2 is YYEEEE in the germline V gene. The CDR3 contains 14 residues. This CDR3 is CASSVGTDSYEQYF. The DNA of the CDR3 is TGTGCCAGCAGCGTAGGGACGGACTCCTACGAGCAGTACTTC.

This clonotype was detected many times. The chain couples TRBV25-1 to TRBJ2-2; D is unresolved. The CDR3 is made up of 15 amino acids. The V and J ends lost 10 bases and 0 bases respectively, with 15 bases between them. CDR1 and CDR2 (germline): MGHDK, SYGVNS. This chain's CDR3 is CAITRYQANTGELFF. The CDR3 DNA reads as TGTGCCATAACTCGATATCAAGCGAACACCGGGGAGCTGTTTTTT.

This clonotype was detected many times. The genes are TRBV5-1 and TRBJ2-1; 8 nucleotides agree with TRBD2. V lost 7 bases, J lost 0 bases, and 3 bases stayed unmatched. The CDR3 totals 14 residues. Germline CDR1 reads SGHRS; CDR2 reads YFSETQ. The CDR3 DNA sequence: TGCGCCAGCTATAGCGGGGACTCCTACAATGAGCAGTTCTTC. As protein: CASYSGDSYNEQFF.

In its sample, this clonotype was seen many times. The chain employs TRBV5-1 and TRBJ2-3; 10 bases are shared with TRBD2. Germline-derived CDR1 and CDR2 are SGHRS and YFSETQ. J gave up 1 base and V 4 bases, and 9 bases lay outside the gene matches. This CDR3 is built from 17 residues. The CDR3 coding sequence is TGCGCCAGCAGCCGATCCCCCGGGACTAGCGGCACAGATACGCAGTATTTT. It specifies CASSRSPGTSGTDTQYF.

This clonotype showed up many times. This chain joins TRBV20-1 and TRBJ2-1, with D hard to call. CDR3 length equals 12 residues. CDR1 and CDR2 (germline): DFQATT, SNEGSKA (reference sequence). With 6 bases removed from V and 9 bases from J, the gap between germline ends came to 15 bases. The CDR3 spells CSARLSTGEQFF. The CDR3 nucleotides are TGCAGTGCCCGACTCAGCACGGGTGAGCAGTTCTTC.

The table lists this clonotype with many counts. The rearrangement joins TRBV20-1 to TRBJ2-1; D might be TRBD1 or TRBD2, each matching 5 bases. V shed 5 bases and J shed 11 bases, with 22 bases lying between them. Per germline, CDR1 DFQATT and CDR2 SNEGSKA (reference sequence). This CDR3 is built from 14 residues. This chain's CDR3 is CSAARDGFEWKQFF. The DNA for the CDR3 is TGCAGTGCTGCCCGGGACGGCTTTGAGTGGAAGCAGTTCTTC.

This clonotype was observed many times. This chain joins TRBV12-3 or TRBV12-4 and TRBJ2-7, with unresolved D. Trimming took off 2 bases at V and 2 bases at J, with 1 base between the two ends. The length of the CDR3 is 11 residues. The CDR3 bases are TGTGCCAGCAGTTTAACCTACGAGCAGTACTTC. Translating gives CASSLTYEQYF.

This clonotype occurred many times. The junction departs from germline at one end; a sequencing error may be responsible. The chain couples TRBV10-3 to TRBJ2-6; D is possibly TRBD1 or TRBD2 (5 bases each). This CDR3 comprises 15 residues. The germline V gene has CDR1 ENHRY and CDR2 SYGVKD. In DNA form, the CDR3 reads TGTGCCATCAATGAGGGGAGCTCTGGGGCCAACGTCCTGACTTTC. Its protein product is CAINEGSSGANVLTF.

This clonotype was seen at least ten times. The chain joins TRBV20-1 to TRBJ1-1, with D perhaps matching TRBD1 (6 bases). Germline assignment: CDR1 DFQATT and CDR2 SNEGSKA (reference sequence). The CDR3 has 14 residues. V lost 5 bases and J lost 3, with 16 bases in between. Here the CDR3 reads CSAQEGGSDTEAFF. The CDR3 nucleotides are TGCAGTGCTCAGGAGGGGGGTTCCGACACTGAAGCTTTCTTT.

There are many counts of this clonotype. V gene TRBV20-1 combines with J gene TRBJ2-7, with 8 positions matching TRBD2. Trimming cost V 8 bases and J 5 bases; bases outside gene matches: 11. Germline V lookup: CDR1 DFQATT, CDR2 SNEGSKA (reference sequence). The CDR3 has 13 amino acids. For the CDR3, the DNA is TGCAGTTCAACTTTAGCGGGGACGGACGAGCAGTACTTC. Its protein product is CSSTLAGTDEQYF.

This clonotype has a count of ten or more. The chain combines TRBV25-1 with TRBJ1-2, with 9 nucleotides matching TRBD1. V was pared by 4 bases and J by 3 bases, with 3 bases of the junction left unmatched. Germline V gene data show CDR1 as MGHDK and CDR2 as SYGVNS. This CDR3 comprises 14 residues. The CDR3 DNA sequence: TGTGCCAGCAGTGCGGACAGGGGTTACTATGGCTACACCTTC. Encoded protein: CASSADRGYYGYTF.

This clonotype was counted a few times. Given a much more abundant clone one base away, this may be a read error. This chain links TRBV28 with TRBJ2-6, with no clear D. Germline values: CDR1 MDHEN, CDR2 SYDVKM. V was trimmed by 2 bases and J by 6 bases, leaving 8 bases between them. The CDR3 consists of 14 residues. The CDR3 region is CASSLTKQANVLTF. The CDR3 DNA reads as TGTGCCAGCAGTTTAACCAAGCAGGCCAACGTCCTGACTTTC. Together with reference TRBV28 and TRBJ2-6, the CDR3 gives the full variable domain: DVKVTQSSRYLVKRTGEKVFLECVQDMDHENMFWYRQDPGLGLRLIYFSYDVKMKEKGDIPEGYSVSREKKERFSLILESASTNQTSMYLCASSLTKQANVLTFGAGSRLTVL.

This clonotype was observed at least ten times. This chain uses TRBV12-3 or TRBV12-4 with TRBJ2-2; 8 bases map to TRBD1. There are 14 residues in the CDR3. With 6 bases clipped from V and 2 bases from J, the junction kept 2 bases outside the gene matches. The chain's CDR3 is CASSRGLNTGELFF. Written as DNA, the CDR3 is TGTGCCAGCAGCAGGGGGCTTAACACCGGGGAGCTGTTTTTT.

At least ten counts were recorded for this clonotype. The rearrangement uses TRBV7-2 and TRBJ2-7; D is ambiguous. Germline CDR1 reads SGHTA; CDR2 reads FQGNSA. The CDR3 has 11 residues. V was cut by 6 bases and J by 2 bases, with 5 bases left in between. The CDR3 nucleotides are TGTGCCAGCAGTGGCGCCTACGAGCAGTACTTC. Protein product: CASSGAYEQYF.

There are many counts of this clonotype. V gene TRBV12-3 or TRBV12-4 combines with J gene TRBJ1-1, with D perhaps matching TRBD1 (5 bases). The CDR3 is 14 residues long. V was cut by 2 bases and J by 1 base, with 8 bases left in between. In DNA form, the CDR3 reads TGTGCCAGCAGTTTATGGGACCCGAACACTGAAGCTTTCTTT. It codes for CASSLWDPNTEAFF.

The chain recombines TRBV19 with TRBJ1-1; possible D gene TRBD1, 6 bases. The CDR3 sequence is 13 residues long. Trimming removed 6 bases from V and 5 bases from J, with 13 bases in between. Germline loops: CDR1 LNHDA, CDR2 SQIVND (reference sequence). The CDR3 spells CASRSRGGTEAFF. CDR3 bases: TGTGCCAGTAGATCCAGGGGTGGAACTGAAGCTTTCTTT.

This clonotype was observed many times. V usage is TRBV7-2 and J usage is TRBJ1-1; D ambiguous. The CDR3 loop spans 13 amino acids. The germline V gene has CDR1 SGHTA and CDR2 FQGNSA. Between the trimmed V and J ends, which lost 4 bases and 1 base, there was a span of 7 bases. In DNA, the CDR3 is TGTGCCAGCAGCTCACACCAGAACACTGAAGCTTTCTTT. Translating it yields CASSSHQNTEAFF.

This clonotype was seen ten or more times. This rearrangement joins TRBV5-1 to TRBJ2-3, with 12 positions matching TRBD2. CDR3 length: 16 residues. Per the germline V gene, CDR1 is SGHRS and CDR2 is YFSETQ. V lost 2 bases, J lost 3 bases, and 4 bases stayed unmatched. Here the CDR3 reads CASSLLAGGTTDTQYF. The CDR3 nucleotides are TGCGCCAGCAGCTTACTAGCGGGGGGAACAACAGATACGCAGTATTTT.

This clonotype was counted many times. The chain joins TRBV29-1 to TRBJ2-3; D may be TRBD2 (5 bases). Per the germline V gene, CDR1 is SQVTM and CDR2 is ANQGSEA. This CDR3 comprises 14 residues. V lost 6 bases to trimming and J lost 0 bases, with 13 bases between them. CDR3 coding DNA: TGCAGCGTGAGGGCGATATCTAGCACAGATACGCAGTATTTT. Amino acid sequence: CSVRAISSTDTQYF.

This clonotype appeared many times. The chain links TRBV7-3 to TRBJ2-7; TRBD2 aligns across 10 bases. CDR3 length: 14 residues. Per the germline V gene, CDR1 is SGHTA and CDR2 is FQGTGA. The junction had 3 bases not matched to a gene; V was cut back by 3 bases and J by 4 bases. The CDR3 sequence: CASSFPGLAYEQYF. For the CDR3, the DNA is TGTGCCAGCAGCTTTCCGGGACTAGCGTACGAGCAGTACTTC.